Following are 14 T cell receptor beta chains from one sample sequenced in a study of control samples from healthy donors and cancer patients. Here immunoSEQ multiplex PCR was the method, and the copy in TCRdb shows in-frame clones only, minus some. The table records approximately 150,000 clones, around 90% of them present only once. The sample was blood. These receptors came from a man aged 25-45 years in good health.

The J gene is TRBJ2-3, the V gene TRBV11-2, with TRBD1 matching 8 bases. The CDR3 extends over 14 amino acids. V lost 5 bases to trimming and J lost 6 bases; unmatched junction nucleotides: 7. Germline CDR1 is SGHAT and CDR2 is FQNNGV. CDR3 nucleotides: TGTGCCAGCAGCGGACAGGGATTTATGGATACGCAGTATTTT. This encodes CASSGQGFMDTQYF.

V usage is TRBV5-4 and J usage is TRBJ1-1; D is perhaps TRBD1 (6 bases). The CDR3 sequence is 14 residues long. Germline values: CDR1 SGHNT, CDR2 YYREEE (reference sequence). Between the trimmed V and J ends, which lost 2 bases and 4 bases, there was a span of 12 bases. The CDR3 coding sequence is TGTGCCAGCAGCTTAAGCCAGGGGCTCACTGAAGCTTTCTTT. Residues: CASSLSQGLTEAFF.

The chain joins TRBV10-3 to TRBJ2-7; TRBD1 might be the D (5 bases). The CDR3 has 14 residues. The V end lost 0 bases, the J end lost 2 bases, and 8 bases lay between the germline ends. Per germline, CDR1 ENHRY and CDR2 SYGVKD. The CDR3 bases are TGTGCCATCAGTGAGTCTGCAGGGCCCTACGAGCAGTACTTC. Its protein product is CAISESAGPYEQYF.

V usage is TRBV10-2 and J usage is TRBJ1-2; D possibly corresponds to TRBD1 (6 bases). Germline V gene lookup returns CDR1 WSHSY and CDR2 SAAADI. The CDR3 totals 12 residues. Trimming shortened V by 0 bases and J by 10 bases, and 9 bases separated the two germline ends. DNA for the CDR3: TGCGCCAGCAGTGAGTCGCAGGGGTTCTACACCTTC. It is translated as CASSESQGFYTF.

The V call is TRBV21-1, the J call TRBJ1-2; the listed D gene, TRBD1, was not tested against the DNA. TRBV21-1 is a recognized pseudogene. The CDR3 consists of 17 residues. In DNA form, the CDR3 reads TGTGCCAGCAGCAAAGAGCGCAGGGGGCCAGCTAACTATGGCTACACCTTC. It yields the protein CASSKERRGPANYGYTF.

The chain has TRBV12-3 or TRBV12-4 and TRBJ1-2, with TRBD1 matching 8 bases. V was pared by 5 bases and J by 4 bases, with 3 bases of the junction left unmatched. CDR3 length: 13 amino acids. CDR3 in DNA: TGTGCCAGCAGTGTGGACAGGGTCTATGGCTACACCTTC. Its translation is CASSVDRVYGYTF.

This chain connects TRBV7-6 to TRBJ2-5; D may be TRBD2 (5 bases). The CDR3 runs 15 residues. V was cut by 3 bases and J by 2 bases, with 13 bases left in between. Per the germline V gene, CDR1 is SGHVS and CDR2 is FNYEAQ. CDR3 DNA: TGTGCCAGCAGCTTGTTTCCGCGGACTCAAGAGACCCAGTACTTC. Its translation: CASSLFPRTQETQYF.

This clone came up once. This chain joins TRBV10-2 and TRBJ2-7, with D perhaps being TRBD1 or TRBD2 (5 bases each). Trimming took off 7 bases at V and 3 bases at J, with 16 bases between the two ends. CDR1 and CDR2 from the germline V gene are WSHSY and SAAADI. CDR3 size: 14 residues. Written as DNA, the CDR3 is TGCGCCAGCAACCCCGGGGCCATCTACTACGAGCAGTACTTC. It is translated as CASNPGAIYYEQYF.

The rearrangement uses TRBV5-1 and TRBJ1-1, with TRBD1 identical over 8 bases. This CDR3 has 15 residues. Germline CDR1 and CDR2: SGHRS and YFSETQ. The V and J ends lost 1 base and 2 bases, in that order; junction bases with no gene match: 4. The CDR3 DNA is TGCGCCAGCAGCTTGCAGGGGGCTGTTAACACTGAAGCTTTCTTT. Encoded protein: CASSLQGAVNTEAFF.

The rearrangement joins TRBV7-9 to TRBJ2-3; 8 bases map to TRBD2. CDR3 length: 15 residues. Germline values: CDR1 SEHNR, CDR2 FQNEAQ (reference sequence). V lost 4 bases and J lost 0; bases outside the gene matches: 3. The CDR3 DNA reads as TGTGCCAGCAGCTCGGGGGGGACTAGCACAGATACGCAGTATTTT. It yields the protein CASSSGGTSTDTQYF.

This clone was observed a single time. CDR3 in amino acids: CASKQGIDSPLHF. CDR3 in DNA: TGTGCCAGCAAACAGGGTATTGATTCACCCCTCCACTTT. J is TRBJ1-6 and V is TRBV6-5, with D possibly matching TRBD1 (6 bases). Germline CDR1 MNHEY, CDR2 SVGAGI. Trimming shortened V by 7 bases and J by 8 bases, and 12 bases separated the two germline ends. The CDR3 has 13 residues.

The chain couples TRBV7-9 to TRBJ1-4; D perhaps matches TRBD1 (6 bases). The germline V gene has CDR1 SEHNR and CDR2 FQNEAQ (reference sequence). Trimming removed 5 bases from V and 7 bases from J, with 20 bases in between. This CDR3 has 16 amino acids. The CDR3 loop reads CASSRYREKVAEKLFF. In DNA form, the CDR3 reads TGTGCCAGCAGCCGATACAGGGAGAAGGTCGCTGAAAAACTGTTTTTT.

This chain links TRBV10-3 with TRBJ2-7; D remains ambiguous. The germline V and J ends were trimmed by 7 bases and 9 bases, with 13 bases remaining between them. CDR3 length: 11 amino acids. Per germline, CDR1 ENHRY and CDR2 SYGVKD. CDR3 nucleotides: TGTGCCATCATGACCCGCCCCTGGCAGTACTTC. The encoded protein is CAIMTRPWQYF.

The CDR3 loop reads CASRPPGASETQYF. In nucleotides, the CDR3 is TGTGCCAGCAGACCCCCGGGGGCGAGCGAGACCCAGTACTTC. J is TRBJ2-5 and V is TRBV6-6; D might be TRBD1 or TRBD2, each matching 6 bases. The length of the CDR3 is 14 residues. The V gene lost 6 bases and the J gene lost 5 bases, with 16 bases spanning the gap. Germline V gene data show CDR1 as MNHNY and CDR2 as SVGAGI (reference sequence).